The subject of this entry is one T cell receptor beta chain. These data originate in a study of monozygotic twins with inflammatory bowel disease. Following a re-call of the 5' RACE reads, TCRdb has one entry per CDR3 protein and lacks DNA. Its table lists a few hundred thousand distinct CDR3 sequences. The TCR sequence derives from a human donor with ulcerative colitis or Crohn's disease, or a healthy co-twin of an affected twin (not recorded which). Specimen: blood.

The CDR3 sequence is CASTRDRAQYF. The rearrangement uses TRBV12-3 or TRBV12-4 and TRBJ2-3; TCRdb names TRBD1, which stays unverified in the absence of DNA. This CDR3 has 11 residues.